The TCR beta chain described here comes from a study of sequential checkpoint blockade in melanoma (dated by TCRdb to between 2017 and 2020). As for the study more broadly: Patients were assigned by 1:1 randomization to either first-line nivolumab followed by ipilimumab (arm A) or ipilimumab followed by nivolumab (arm B). Maintenance nivolumab came after each of the two trial sequences. Overall study results and their limits: Validation of the response-prediction model combining TCR metrics and mutation burden is needed in larger, independent patient cohorts.

Concerning this clone itself: Its antigen target is currently unknown. Base qualities are missing; no much larger clone stands one base away.

According to the study, the label for this sample's treatment or condition signals: randomized to nivolumab then ipilimumab (arm A) or the reverse (arm B). Prior DNA-damaging chemotherapy had not been received by any trial patient. Thawed PBMCs were sorted on a FACS Aria II flow cytometer to isolate live CD3+CD8+ cells negative for CD19 and CD56. The samples were obtained from melanoma patients enrolled in CheckMate 064, an open-label, randomized phase II trial testing sequential checkpoint blockade. Peripheral blood mononuclear cells were collected by leukapheresis, purified using Ficoll-Paque, and frozen in human serum containing approximately 9.1% DMSO. Right after sorting, the blood CD3+CD8+ cells were verified to be >95% pure, and DNA extraction followed. The CDR3 holds 15 amino acids from the cysteine to the phenylalanine. The kept DNA is CDR3 alone, 45 bases in frame from the first base. V drops 0 bases and J drops 0 bases, leaving 7 bases in between. Based on the germline V gene, the CDR1 and CDR2 sequences are SGHRS and YFSETQ.

TCRbeta CDR3 regions were immunosequenced from genomic DNA with the immunoSEQ Assay. Before high-throughput sequencing, genomic DNA was amplified using bias-controlled multiplex PCR. The original pipeline was this. To quantify the absolute abundance of each unique TCRbeta CDR3 region, the sequences were collapsed and filtered. Clonality was defined as 1 minus Pielou's evenness and was calculated using productive rearrangements only. A previously published method was used to identify clones whose frequencies were significantly greater in on-treatment samples than in baseline samples. The clones in this table, taken by TCRdb from immuneACCESS, are in-frame only. Not every clone is retained; where verified, under half of the shortfall comes from an unresolved V gene, and the cause of the rest is unknown. The V and J calls and clone size come from that table; D and trimming were worked out from the DNA. The sample yields roughly 9,900 clones; 57% were counted once. 41% of the sample lies in the top ten.

Material: CD8+ T cells sorted from blood (inferred from file names), obtained from a patient given nivolumab and ipilimumab in sequence. The rearrangement joined TRBV5-1 to TRBJ1-5, with the D gene too uncertain to name. The TCR sequence derives from a human donor with melanoma. The DNA is as follows: TGCGCCAGCAGCTTGGATCTCTCTAGCAATCAGCCCCAGCATTTT. It translates to CASSLDLSSNQPQHF. Supplemented by the reference TRBV5-1 and TRBJ1-5 proteins around the CDR3, the complete variable domain is KAGVTQTPRYLIKTRGQQVTLSCSPISGHRSVSWYQQTPGQGLQFLFEYFSETQRNKGNFPGRFSGRQFSNSRSEMNVSTLELGDSALYLCASSLDLSSNQPQHFGDGTRLSIL.